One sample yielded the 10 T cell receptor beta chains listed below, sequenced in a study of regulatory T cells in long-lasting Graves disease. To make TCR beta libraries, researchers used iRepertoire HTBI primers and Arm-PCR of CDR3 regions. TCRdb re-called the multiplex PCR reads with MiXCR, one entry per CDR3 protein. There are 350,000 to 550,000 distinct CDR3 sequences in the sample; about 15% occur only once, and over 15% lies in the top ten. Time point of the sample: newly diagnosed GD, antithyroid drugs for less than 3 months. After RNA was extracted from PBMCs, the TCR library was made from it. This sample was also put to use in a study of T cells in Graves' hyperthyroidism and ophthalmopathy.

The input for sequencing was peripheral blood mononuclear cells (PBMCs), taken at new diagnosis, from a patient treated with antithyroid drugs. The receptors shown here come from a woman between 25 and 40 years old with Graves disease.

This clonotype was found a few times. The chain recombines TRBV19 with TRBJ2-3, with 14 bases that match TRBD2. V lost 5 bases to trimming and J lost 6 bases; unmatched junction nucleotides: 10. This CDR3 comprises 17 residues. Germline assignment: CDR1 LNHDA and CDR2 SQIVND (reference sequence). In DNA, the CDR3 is TGTGCCAGTAGTCTCGGGACTAGCGGGAGCCGGCTTGATACGCAGTATTTT. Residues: CASSLGTSGSRLDTQYF.

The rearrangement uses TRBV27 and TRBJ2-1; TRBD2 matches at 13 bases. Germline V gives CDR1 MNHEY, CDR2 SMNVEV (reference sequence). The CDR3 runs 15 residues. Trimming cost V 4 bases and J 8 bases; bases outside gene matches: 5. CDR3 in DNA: TGTGCCAGCAGTTATACTAGCGGGAGGGATTATGAGCAGTTCTTC. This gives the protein CASSYTSGRDYEQFF.

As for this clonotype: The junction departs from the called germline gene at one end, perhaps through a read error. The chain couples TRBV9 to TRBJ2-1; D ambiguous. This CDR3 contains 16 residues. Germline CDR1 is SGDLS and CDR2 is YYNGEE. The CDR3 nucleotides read TGTGCCAGCAGCGTAGCGGGTGATGCCCTTTACAATGAGCAGCTCTTC. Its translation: CASSVAGDALYNEQLF.

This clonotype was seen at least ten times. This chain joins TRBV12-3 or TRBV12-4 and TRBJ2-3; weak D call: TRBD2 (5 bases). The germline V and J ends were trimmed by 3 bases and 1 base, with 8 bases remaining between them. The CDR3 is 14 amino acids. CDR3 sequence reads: CASSFLRGTDTQYF. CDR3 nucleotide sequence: TGTGCCAGCAGTTTTCTGCGGGGCACAGATACGCAGTATTTT.

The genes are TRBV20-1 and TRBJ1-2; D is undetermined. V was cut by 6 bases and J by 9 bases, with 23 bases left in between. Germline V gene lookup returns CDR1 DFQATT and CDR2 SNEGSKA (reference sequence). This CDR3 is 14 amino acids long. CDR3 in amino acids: CSAPPREGGSSYTF. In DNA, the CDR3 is TGCAGTGCCCCCCCCCGGGAGGGAGGTAGTAGCTACACCTTC.

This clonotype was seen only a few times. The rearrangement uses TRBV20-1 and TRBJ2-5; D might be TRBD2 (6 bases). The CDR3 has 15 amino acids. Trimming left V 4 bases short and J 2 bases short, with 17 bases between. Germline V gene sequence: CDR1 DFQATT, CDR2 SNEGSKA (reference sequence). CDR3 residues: CSAKHKMTSQETQYF. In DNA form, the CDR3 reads TGCAGTGCTAAACACAAAATGACTAGTCAAGAGACCCAGTACTTC.

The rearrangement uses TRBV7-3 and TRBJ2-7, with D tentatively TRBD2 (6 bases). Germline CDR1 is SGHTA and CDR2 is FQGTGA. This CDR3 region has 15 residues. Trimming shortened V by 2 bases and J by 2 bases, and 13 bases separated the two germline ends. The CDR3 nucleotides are TGTGCCAGCAGCTTACAACTCGGGGGTGCCTACGAGCAGTACTTC. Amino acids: CASSLQLGGAYEQYF. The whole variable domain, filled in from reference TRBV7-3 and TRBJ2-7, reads GAGVSQTPSNKVTEKGKYVELRCDPISGHTALYWYRQSLGQGPEFLIYFQGTGAADDSGLPNDRFFAVRPEGSVSTLKIQRTERGDSAVYLCASSLQLGGAYEQYFGPGTRLTVT.

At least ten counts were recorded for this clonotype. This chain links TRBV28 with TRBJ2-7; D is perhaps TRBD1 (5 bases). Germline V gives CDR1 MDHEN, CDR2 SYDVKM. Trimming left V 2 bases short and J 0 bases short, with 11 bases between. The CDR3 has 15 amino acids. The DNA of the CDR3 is TGTGCCAGCAGTTTACAGGGTGTCAACTCCTACGAGCAGTACTTC. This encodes CASSLQGVNSYEQYF.

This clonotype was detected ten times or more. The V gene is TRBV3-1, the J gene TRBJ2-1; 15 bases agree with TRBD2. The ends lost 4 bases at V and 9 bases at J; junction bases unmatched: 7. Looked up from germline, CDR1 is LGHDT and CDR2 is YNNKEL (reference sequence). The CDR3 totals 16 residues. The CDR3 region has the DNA TGTGCCAGCAGCCCTCGGACTAGCGGGAGGGCCGGTGAGCAGTTCTTC. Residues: CASSPRTSGRAGEQFF.

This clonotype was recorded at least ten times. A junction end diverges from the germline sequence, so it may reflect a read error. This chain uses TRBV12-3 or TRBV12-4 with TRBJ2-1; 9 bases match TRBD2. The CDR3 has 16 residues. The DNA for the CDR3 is TGTGCCAGCAGTTTCCTAGCGGGGCACTCCAACAATGAGCAGTTCTTC. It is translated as CASSFLAGHSNNEQFF.